This T cell receptor beta chain was identified during a study of identical twins. The study, taken as a whole, reports: Zero-insertion results could be subject to partial confounding by invariant MAIT and iNKT cells.

TCRdb fed the 5' RACE reads into MiXCR, producing one record per CDR3 protein. The repertoire holds 430,000 or so distinct CDR3 sequences, with more than 20% as singletons. This clonotype showed up many times. As yet, its antigen is unknown. The CDR3 is 14 residues long. The ends were cut back, 3 bases at V and 6 bases at J, with 14 bases in the middle. This sample also appeared in a second study, on T cells expressing NK-cell markers. From that report: One of eight sequenced donors was HCMV-seronegative; the other seven were seropositive. More than 5 donors carried dominant NKG2C+ clonotypes that made up roughly 1.0-7.0% of their CD8+ T cells.

The sequenced sample was CD4+ T cells sorted from blood. The rearrangement joins TRBV12-3 or TRBV12-4 to TRBJ1-1; possibly TRBD1 for D (6 bases). This TCR derives from a woman under 30 in good health. The CDR3 is CASSFNFQGSEAFF. In DNA, the CDR3 is TGTGCCAGCAGTTTTAATTTTCAGGGGTCTGAAGCTTTCTTT.